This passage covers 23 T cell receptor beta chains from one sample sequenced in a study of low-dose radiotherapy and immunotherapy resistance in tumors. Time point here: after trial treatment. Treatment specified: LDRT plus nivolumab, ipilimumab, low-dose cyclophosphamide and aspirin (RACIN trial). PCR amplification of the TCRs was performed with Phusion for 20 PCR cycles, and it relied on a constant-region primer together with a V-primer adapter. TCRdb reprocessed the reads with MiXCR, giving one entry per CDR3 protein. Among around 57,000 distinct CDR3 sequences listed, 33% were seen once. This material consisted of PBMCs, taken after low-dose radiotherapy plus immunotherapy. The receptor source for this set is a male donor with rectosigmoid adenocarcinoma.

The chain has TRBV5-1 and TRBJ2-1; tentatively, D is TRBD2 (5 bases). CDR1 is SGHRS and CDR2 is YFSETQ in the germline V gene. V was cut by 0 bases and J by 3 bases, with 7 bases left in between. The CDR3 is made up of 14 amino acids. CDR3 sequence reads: CASSLGGLYNEQFF. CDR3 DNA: TGCGCCAGCAGCTTGGGTGGACTCTACAATGAGCAGTTCTTC.

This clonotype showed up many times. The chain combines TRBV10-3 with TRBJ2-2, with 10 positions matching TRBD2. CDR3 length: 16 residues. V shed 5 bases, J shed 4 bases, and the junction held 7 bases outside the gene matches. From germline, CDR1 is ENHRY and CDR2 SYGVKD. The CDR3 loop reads CAISPTGLASTGELFF. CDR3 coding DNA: TGTGCCATCAGTCCGACGGGACTAGCGTCCACCGGGGAGCTGTTTTTT.

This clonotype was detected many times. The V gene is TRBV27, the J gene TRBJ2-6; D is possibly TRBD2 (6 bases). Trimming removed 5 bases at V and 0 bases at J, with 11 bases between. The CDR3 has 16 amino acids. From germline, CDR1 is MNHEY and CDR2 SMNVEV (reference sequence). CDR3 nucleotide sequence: TGTGCCAGCAGTGGGGGGACCCTCTCTGGGGCCAACGTCCTGACTTTC. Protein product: CASSGGTLSGANVLTF.

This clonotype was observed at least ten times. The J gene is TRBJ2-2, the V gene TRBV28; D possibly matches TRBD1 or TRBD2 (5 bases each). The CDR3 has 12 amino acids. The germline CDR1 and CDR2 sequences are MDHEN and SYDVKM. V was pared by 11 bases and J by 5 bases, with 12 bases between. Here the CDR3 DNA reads TGTGCCGGGGCTAGCCAAACCGGGGAGCTGTTTTTT. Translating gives CAGASQTGELFF.

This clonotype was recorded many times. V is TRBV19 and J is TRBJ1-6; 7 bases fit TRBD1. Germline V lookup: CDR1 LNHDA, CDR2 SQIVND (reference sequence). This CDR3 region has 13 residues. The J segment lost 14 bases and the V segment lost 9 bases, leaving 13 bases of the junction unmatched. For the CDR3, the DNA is TGTGCCAGCAGCGGGACAGCAGGAGTTTCCCTCCACTTT. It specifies CASSGTAGVSLHF. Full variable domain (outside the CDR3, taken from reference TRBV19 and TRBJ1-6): DGGITQSPKYLFRKEGQNVTLSCEQNLNHDAMYWYRQDPGQGLRLIYYSQIVNDFQKGDIAEGYSVSREKKESFPLTVTSAQKNPTAFYLCASSGTAGVSLHFGNGTRLTVT.

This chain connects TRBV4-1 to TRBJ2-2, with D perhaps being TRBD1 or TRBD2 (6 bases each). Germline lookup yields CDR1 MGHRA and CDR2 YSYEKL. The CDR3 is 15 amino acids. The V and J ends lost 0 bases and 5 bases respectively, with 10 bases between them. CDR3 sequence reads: CASSQDQGGTGELFF. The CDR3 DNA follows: TGCGCCAGCAGCCAAGACCAAGGGGGGACCGGGGAGCTGTTTTTT.

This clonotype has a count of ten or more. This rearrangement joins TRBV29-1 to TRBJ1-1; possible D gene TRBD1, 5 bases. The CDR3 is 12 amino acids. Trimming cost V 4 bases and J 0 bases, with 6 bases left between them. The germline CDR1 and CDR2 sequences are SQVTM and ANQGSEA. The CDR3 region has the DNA TGCAGCGTTGGACAGCTGAACACTGAAGCTTTCTTT. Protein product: CSVGQLNTEAFF.

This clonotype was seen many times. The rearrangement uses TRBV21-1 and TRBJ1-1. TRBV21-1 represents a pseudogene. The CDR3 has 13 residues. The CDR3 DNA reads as TGTGCCAGCAGCCCGTGGACAAGCGCTGAAGCTTTCTTT. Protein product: CASSPWTSAEAFF.

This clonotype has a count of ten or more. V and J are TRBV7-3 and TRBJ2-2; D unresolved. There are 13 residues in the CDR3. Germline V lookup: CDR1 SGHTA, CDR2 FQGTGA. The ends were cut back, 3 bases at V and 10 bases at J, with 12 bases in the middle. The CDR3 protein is CASSLPGVEELFF. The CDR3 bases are TGTGCCAGCAGCTTGCCCGGAGTCGAGGAGCTGTTTTTT. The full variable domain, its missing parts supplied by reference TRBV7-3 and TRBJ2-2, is GAGVSQTPSNKVTEKGKYVELRCDPISGHTALYWYRQSLGQGPEFLIYFQGTGAADDSGLPNDRFFAVRPEGSVSTLKIQRTERGDSAVYLCASSLPGVEELFFGEGSRLTVL.

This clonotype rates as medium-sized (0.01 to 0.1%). This chain's CDR3 is CASSLALAGTYEQYF. The DNA of the CDR3 is TGTGCCAGCAGTTTAGCACTAGCGGGTACCTACGAGCAGTACTTC. V is TRBV28 and J is TRBJ2-7, with TRBD2 matching 9 bases. With V trimmed by 2 bases and J by 2 bases, 4 bases remained unmatched. The CDR3 is 15 residues long. CDR1 is MDHEN and CDR2 is SYDVKM in the germline V gene.

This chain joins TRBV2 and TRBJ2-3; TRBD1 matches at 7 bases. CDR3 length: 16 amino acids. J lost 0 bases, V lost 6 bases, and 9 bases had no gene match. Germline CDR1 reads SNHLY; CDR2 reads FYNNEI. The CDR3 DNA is TGTGCCAGCAGAGACCAGGGACAGATTAGCACAGATACGCAGTATTTT. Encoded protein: CASRDQGQISTDTQYF.

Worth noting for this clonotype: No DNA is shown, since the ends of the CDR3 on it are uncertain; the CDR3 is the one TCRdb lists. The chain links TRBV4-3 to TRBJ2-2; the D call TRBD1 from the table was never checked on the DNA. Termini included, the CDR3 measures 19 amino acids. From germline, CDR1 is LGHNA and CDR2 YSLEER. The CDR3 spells CASSSNPGTRSVELFFFFF.

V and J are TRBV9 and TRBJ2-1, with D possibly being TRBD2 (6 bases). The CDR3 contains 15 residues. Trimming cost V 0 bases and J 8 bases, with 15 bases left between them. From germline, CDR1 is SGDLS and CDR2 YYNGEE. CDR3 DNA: TGTGCCAGCAGCGTAGGAGTCGGGGGAGCCTATGAGCAGTTCTTC. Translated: CASSVGVGGAYEQFF.

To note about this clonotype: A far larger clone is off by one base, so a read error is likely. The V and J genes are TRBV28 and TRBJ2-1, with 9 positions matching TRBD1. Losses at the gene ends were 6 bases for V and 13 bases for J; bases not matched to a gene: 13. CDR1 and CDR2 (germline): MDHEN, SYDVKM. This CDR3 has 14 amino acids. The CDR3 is CASRSGQGQETQFF. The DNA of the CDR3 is TGTGCCAGCAGATCGGGACAGGGACAAGAGACCCAGTTCTTC.

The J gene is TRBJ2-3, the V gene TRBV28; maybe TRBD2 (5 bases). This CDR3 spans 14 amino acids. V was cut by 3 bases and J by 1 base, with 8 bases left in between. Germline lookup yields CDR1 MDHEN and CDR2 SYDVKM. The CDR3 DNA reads TGTGCCAGCAGTTTTGAGAGGGGCACAGATACGCAGTATTTT. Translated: CASSFERGTDTQYF. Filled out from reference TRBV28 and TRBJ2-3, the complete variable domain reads DVKVTQSSRYLVKRTGEKVFLECVQDMDHENMFWYRQDPGLGLRLIYFSYDVKMKEKGDIPEGYSVSREKKERFSLILESASTNQTSMYLCASSFERGTDTQYFGPGTRLTVL.

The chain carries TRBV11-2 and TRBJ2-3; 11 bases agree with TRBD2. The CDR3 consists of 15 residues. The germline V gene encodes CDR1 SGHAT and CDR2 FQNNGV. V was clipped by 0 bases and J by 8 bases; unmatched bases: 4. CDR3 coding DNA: TGTGCCAGCAGCTTAGATACTAGCGGGAGTAGTACGCAGTATTTT. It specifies CASSLDTSGSSTQYF.

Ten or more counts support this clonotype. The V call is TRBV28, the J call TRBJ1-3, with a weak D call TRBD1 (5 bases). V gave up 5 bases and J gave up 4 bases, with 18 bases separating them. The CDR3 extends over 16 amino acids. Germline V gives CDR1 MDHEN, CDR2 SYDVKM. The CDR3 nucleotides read TGTGCCAGCAGTGATCCCTCAGGGTCGCAGGGAAACACCATATATTTT. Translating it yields CASSDPSGSQGNTIYF.

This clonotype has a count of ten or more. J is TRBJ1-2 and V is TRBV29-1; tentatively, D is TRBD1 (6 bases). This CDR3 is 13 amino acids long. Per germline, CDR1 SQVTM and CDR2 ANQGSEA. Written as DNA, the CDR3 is TGCAGTGATGATGACAGGATGGAATATGGCTACACCTTC. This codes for CSDDDRMEYGYTF.

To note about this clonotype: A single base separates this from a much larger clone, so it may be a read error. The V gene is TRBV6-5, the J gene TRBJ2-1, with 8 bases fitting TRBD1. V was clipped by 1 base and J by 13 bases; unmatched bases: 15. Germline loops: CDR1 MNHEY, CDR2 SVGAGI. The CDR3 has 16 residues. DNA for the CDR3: TGTGCCAGCAGTTACTTTCCAGGGGGCGCGGAGGAGACCCAGTTCTTC. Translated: CASSYFPGGAEETQFF.

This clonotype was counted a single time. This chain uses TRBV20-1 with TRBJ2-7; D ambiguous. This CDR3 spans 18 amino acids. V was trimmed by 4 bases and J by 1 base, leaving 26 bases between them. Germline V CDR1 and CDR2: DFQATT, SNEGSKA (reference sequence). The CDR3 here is CSATQRSLPPPFSYEQYF. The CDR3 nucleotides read TGCAGTGCTACCCAAAGGAGCCTGCCGCCTCCCTTTTCCTACGAGCAGTACTTC.

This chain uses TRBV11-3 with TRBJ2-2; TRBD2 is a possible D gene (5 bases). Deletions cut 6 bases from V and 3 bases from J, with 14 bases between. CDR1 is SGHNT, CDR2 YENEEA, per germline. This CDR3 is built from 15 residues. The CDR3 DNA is TGTGCCAGCAGGCAAAGCGGTAGTCACACCGGGGAGCTGTTTTTT. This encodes CASRQSGSHTGELFF.

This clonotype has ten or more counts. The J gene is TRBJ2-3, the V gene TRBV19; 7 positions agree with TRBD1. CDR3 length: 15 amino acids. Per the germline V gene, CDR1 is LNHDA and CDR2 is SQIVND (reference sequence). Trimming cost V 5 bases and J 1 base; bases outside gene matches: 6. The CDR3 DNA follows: TGTGCCAGTAGTCCCCAGGGGGTTGGCACAGATACGCAGTATTTT. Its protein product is CASSPQGVGTDTQYF.

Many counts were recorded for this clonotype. The CDR3 reads CASSVGGYGTYEQYF. CDR3 coding DNA: TGTGCCAGCAGCGTCGGGGGCTACGGTACCTACGAGCAGTACTTC. The chain combines TRBV7-8 with TRBJ2-7; D tentatively reads TRBD1 or TRBD2 (6 bases each). From germline, CDR1 is SGHVS and CDR2 FQNEAQ. The CDR3 loop spans 15 amino acids. With 5 bases removed from V and 2 bases from J, the gap between germline ends came to 16 bases.